Described below is a single T cell receptor (beta chain) sequence and its context. Its antigen is currently unknown. The sample is drawn from a study of T cell responses to AZD1222 COVID-19 vaccine. Broader study findings: CD4 TCRs covered the whole spike, strongest at regions 160-218 and 743-854. Within unmutated variant regions lay the reported targets of nearly half of spike-specific TCRs.

Germline CDR1 is SGHNT and CDR2 is YYREEE (reference sequence). CDR3 length: 16 amino acids. V dropped 4 bases and J dropped 1 base, with 17 bases sitting between them. Profiled with immunoSEQ multiplex PCR; TCRdb holds only in-frame clones, not every one. Here the sample spans about 150,000 clones, just under 95% being singletons. The sequence was obtained from an adult in good health. This chain joins TRBV5-4 and TRBJ2-5; D is perhaps TRBD1 (6 bases). The material sequenced was peripheral blood, taken on day 0 of AZD1222 vaccination. CDR3 DNA sequence: TGTGCCAGCAGCCAAAGGACAGCCCAACTCCAAGAGACCCAGTACTTC. Protein sequence: CASSQRTAQLQETQYF.